This TCR beta chain was identified during a study of blood T cell repertoires in COVID-19 (dated by TCRdb to the early 2020s). Context from the whole study: The collaborator samples originated in the United States, Italy and Spain and spanned the acute and convalescent phases of COVID-19. The samples were drawn from the first 160 participants of the ongoing ImmuneRACE study and from 1,200 or so subjects provided by 6 global collaborators. The dataset comprised deeply sampled blood TCRbeta repertoires from subjects exposed to, actively infected with, or recovered from COVID-19. HLA class I and class II types, where available, came from metadata supplied by the sample provider rather than from assay-based typing. The material from the prospective study consisted of cDNA or gDNA derived from T cells, B-cell-depleted T cells, or PBMCs. The sample metadata nearly always contained a de-identified subject ID, COVID-19 status, age in years and sex. The repertoires were released in a freely available public database intended as a resource for research on the immune response to SARS-CoV-2. The paper as a whole reports these results and caveats: The quantity of clinical and demographic metadata differed by source and by participant and was supplied without curation.

V trim: 4 bases; J trim: 12 bases; unmatched bases: 10. CDR1 and CDR2 are drawn from the germline V gene (reference sequence): LGHDT, YNNKEL. Inclusive of the bounding cysteine and phenylalanine, the CDR3 is 14 residues long. The only DNA kept is the CDR3, 42 bases in frame from the first base. TCRbeta CDR3 regions were amplified from genomic DNA using the immunoSEQ Assay, a bias-controlled multiplex PCR. The original methods were these. The number of nucleated cells in each sample was estimated from the amplification of reference gene primers within the assay. To quantify the absolute abundance of each unique TCRbeta CDR3 rearrangement, sequence reads were collapsed and filtered. For each sample, productive Simpson clonality was calculated as the square root of Simpson's diversity index across productive rearrangements. The table comes from immuneACCESS by way of TCRdb, which keeps in-frame sequences with V and J called. Part of the clones is missing from these tables; in studies checked, under half for an unresolved V gene and the rest for unknown reasons. The V and J calls and clone size were taken over from that table, and D and trimming were inferred from the DNA. In this sample the table shows approximately 170,000 clones, 74% of which occur a single time. The ten top clones hold less than 3% of the sample.

The collaborating institutions used their own protocols to collect whole blood in K2EDTA tubes. For TCRbeta analysis, collaborators shipped samples as frozen whole blood, isolated PBMCs, or DNA extracted from either of those sample types. As concerns this clone: No antigen is known for it. No much larger clonotype is one base removed from it; base qualities were not supplied.

The sequence links TRBV3-1 (or the pseudogene TRBV3-2) to TRBJ2-4; the central 9 bases match TRBD2. The sequence derives from an elderly woman with acute or convalescent COVID-19. Sequencing was performed on peripheral blood. CDR3 reads: CASSPPGSGRAQYF. Read as DNA, the sequence is TGTGCCAGCAGCCCCCCAGGTAGCGGGAGAGCTCAGTACTTC.